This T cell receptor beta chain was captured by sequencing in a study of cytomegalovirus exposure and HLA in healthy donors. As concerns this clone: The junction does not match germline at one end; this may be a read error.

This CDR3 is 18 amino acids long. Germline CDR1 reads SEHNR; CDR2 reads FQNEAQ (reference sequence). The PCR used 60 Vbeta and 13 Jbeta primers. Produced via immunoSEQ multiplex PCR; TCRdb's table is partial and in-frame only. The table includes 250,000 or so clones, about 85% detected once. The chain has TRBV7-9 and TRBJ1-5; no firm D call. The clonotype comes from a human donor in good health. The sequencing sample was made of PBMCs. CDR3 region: CSSSLARSTEVSNQPQHF. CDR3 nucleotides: TGTTCCAGCAGCTTAGCGCGATCTACAGAAGTTAGCAATCAGCCCCAGCATTTT. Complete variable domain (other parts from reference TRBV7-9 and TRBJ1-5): DTGVSQNPRHKITKRGQNVTFRCDPISEHNRLYWYRQTLGQGPEFLTYFQNEAQLEKSRLLSDRFSAERPKGSFSTLEIQRTEQGDSAMYLCSSSLARSTEVSNQPQHFGDGTRLSIL.